A single sample is the source of the 3 T cell receptor beta chains below, sequenced in a study of blood T cell repertoires in COVID-19. Generated by immunoSEQ multiplex PCR, the TCRdb table keeps only in-frame clones and is missing some. The table shows just over 650,000 clones, with 70% to 90% occurring only once. Sequencing used peripheral blood. Receptors were obtained from a woman between 18 and 29 years old with acute or convalescent COVID-19.

This rearrangement joins TRBV29-1 to TRBJ1-3; no clear D. The CDR3 runs to 10 residues. Germline V gene data show CDR1 as SQVTM and CDR2 as ANQGSEA. V lost 8 bases and J 7 bases, leaving 9 bases between the germline ends. Here the CDR3 DNA reads TGCAGCCCCCCCGGGAACACCATATATTTT. This gives the protein CSPPGNTIYF.

The rearrangement uses TRBV10-3 and TRBJ1-2, with no clear D. Germline CDR1 is ENHRY and CDR2 is SYGVKD. The ends were cut back, 10 bases at V and 3 bases at J, with 18 bases in the middle. There are 14 residues in the CDR3. CDR3 in amino acids: CATGYTGEDYGYTF. The CDR3 coding sequence is TGTGCCACCGGCTATACCGGTGAGGACTATGGCTACACCTTC.

V gene TRBV9 combines with J gene TRBJ2-1; a weak D match, TRBD2 (6 bases). The germline CDR1 and CDR2 sequences are SGDLS and YYNGEE. The CDR3 runs 15 residues. The V end was cut by 4 bases, the J end by 0 bases, with 11 bases between. CDR3 sequence (DNA): TGTGCCAGCAGCCCACCCGGGAGCTCCTACAATGAGCAGTTCTTC. This translates into CASSPPGSSYNEQFF.